Presented here are 20 T cell receptor beta chains from one specimen sequenced in a study of technical replicates of blood from a handful of donors. TCRdb keeps only in-frame clones here, not all; method: immunoSEQ multiplex PCR. The sample shows around 80,000 clones, under 99% of them seen only once. Specimen: T cells isolated from PBMCs. The receptors stem from a human donor in good health.

This clone showed up just a few times. The chain uses TRBV5-1 and TRBJ2-1; D ambiguous. Germline V CDR1 and CDR2: SGHRS, YFSETQ. The CDR3 is 11 residues long. Trimming stripped 3 bases from V and 7 bases from J, with 5 bases between. CDR3 sequence reads: CASSSLNEQFF. DNA for the CDR3: TGCGCCAGCAGCTCCCTAAATGAGCAGTTCTTC. Supplemented by reference TRBV5-1 and TRBJ2-1, the full variable domain reads KAGVTQTPRYLIKTRGQQVTLSCSPISGHRSVSWYQQTPGQGLQFLFEYFSETQRNKGNFPGRFSGRQFSNSRSEMNVSTLELGDSALYLCASSSLNEQFFGPGTRLTVL.

This clone was seen once. This rearrangement joins TRBV6-5 to TRBJ1-5; D possibly corresponds to TRBD1 (6 bases). There are 14 residues in the CDR3. Germline values: CDR1 MNHEY, CDR2 SVGAGI. V shed 4 bases and J shed 7 bases, with 14 bases lying between them. CDR3 nucleotides: TGTGCCAGCAGTTGGGTAAGTGGACAGCAGCCCCAGCATTTT. Protein product: CASSWVSGQQPQHF.

The rearrangement joins TRBV6-5 to TRBJ2-7; 8 bases fit TRBD1. Germline V lookup: CDR1 MNHEY, CDR2 SVGAGI. Trimming removed 2 bases from V and 6 bases from J; junction bases left unmatched: 3. The CDR3 consists of 13 residues. The CDR3 sequence is CASSYITGGEQYF. In DNA, the CDR3 is TGTGCCAGCAGTTACATAACAGGGGGCGAGCAGTACTTC.

This sequence joins TRBV27 and TRBJ2-1, with 10 nucleotides matching TRBD2. V was clipped by 2 bases and J by 1 base; unmatched bases: 5. The CDR3 covers 17 residues. Germline V gives CDR1 MNHEY, CDR2 SMNVEV (reference sequence). Written as DNA, the CDR3 is TGTGCCAGCAGTTTAGCCCTAGCGGGAGAATCCTACAATGAGCAGTTCTTC. Translated, it gives CASSLALAGESYNEQFF.

The chain has TRBV19 and TRBJ2-7; no clear D gene. V lost 0 bases to trimming and J lost 6 bases, with 6 bases between them. The CDR3 loop spans 12 amino acids. Per the germline V gene, CDR1 is LNHDA and CDR2 is SQIVND (reference sequence). The CDR3 loop is CASSIDTSEQYF. The CDR3 DNA reads as TGTGCCAGTAGTATAGATACCAGCGAGCAGTACTTC.

The chain joins TRBV11-2 to TRBJ2-7; tentatively, D is TRBD1 (5 bases). Trimming removed 1 base from V and 3 bases from J, with 10 bases in between. Germline V CDR1 and CDR2: SGHAT, FQNNGV. The CDR3 is 14 amino acids. The CDR3 reads CASSLGRQGYEQYF. The CDR3 DNA reads as TGTGCCAGCAGCTTAGGGCGGCAGGGCTACGAGCAGTACTTC.

The rearrangement joins TRBV13 to TRBJ2-3; D may be TRBD2 (6 bases). Per germline, CDR1 PRHDT and CDR2 FYEKMQ (reference sequence). V was trimmed by 7 bases and J by 0 bases, leaving 11 bases between them. The CDR3 is made up of 14 amino acids. The CDR3 here is CASKGGTSTDTQYF. Here the CDR3 DNA reads TGTGCCAGCAAGGGCGGGACTAGCACAGATACGCAGTATTTT.

This clone is a singleton in its sample. The chain links TRBV29-1 to TRBJ2-2; 10 bases line up with TRBD1. The CDR3 consists of 14 residues. Germline assignment: CDR1 SQVTM and CDR2 ANQGSEA. In DNA form, the CDR3 reads TGCACCGCGGGGAGGACAGGGGGTCCCGGGGAGCTGTTTTTT. Encoded protein: CTAGRTGGPGELFF.

The rearrangement links TRBV7-6 to TRBJ1-1, with 7 nucleotides matching TRBD1. The CDR3 contains 15 residues. Germline values: CDR1 SGHVS, CDR2 FNYEAQ. V gave up 5 bases and J gave up 1 base; unmatched junction bases: 7. As DNA, the CDR3 is TGTGCCAGCAGCCCGCGGACAGGCACGAACACTGAAGCTTTCTTT. It is translated as CASSPRTGTNTEAFF.

The chain joins TRBV6-1 to TRBJ2-6; the D is unclear. This CDR3 comprises 14 residues. Trimming shortened V by 6 bases and J by 3 bases, and 9 bases separated the two germline ends. The germline V gene has CDR1 MNHNS and CDR2 SASEGT. In DNA form, the CDR3 reads TGTGCCAGCAGAATATACTTTGGGGCCAACGTCCTGACTTTC. Its protein product is CASRIYFGANVLTF.

The chain employs TRBV10-3 and TRBJ2-1; possible D gene TRBD2, 5 bases. Germline CDR1 reads ENHRY; CDR2 reads SYGVKD. CDR3 length equals 12 residues. V was shortened by 11 bases and J by 9 bases, with 17 bases between the two germline ends. The CDR3 DNA reads as TGTGCCCCCAACGGGGTGAGGGCTGAGCAGTTCTTC. Translation gives CAPNGVRAEQFF.

The V gene is TRBV28, the J gene TRBJ2-7; no clear D gene. The germline gives CDR1 MDHEN, CDR2 SYDVKM. Trimming took 7 bases from V and 1 from J, leaving 8 bases between them. CDR3 length: 12 amino acids. The CDR3 loop is CASNTPSYEQYF. CDR3 sequence (DNA): TGTGCCAGCAACACCCCTTCCTACGAGCAGTACTTC.

This chain connects TRBV19 to TRBJ1-5; 7 bases map to TRBD1. The CDR3 runs 15 residues. V lost 3 bases and J lost 5; bases outside the gene matches: 7. Germline values: CDR1 LNHDA, CDR2 SQIVND (reference sequence). Here the CDR3 reads CASSIPRGADQPQHF. For the CDR3, the DNA is TGTGCCAGTAGTATCCCCAGGGGGGCGGATCAGCCCCAGCATTTT.

The rearrangement links TRBV5-1 to TRBJ2-3, with D perhaps matching TRBD2 (6 bases). The CDR3 length is 19 residues. Germline V lookup: CDR1 SGHRS, CDR2 YFSETQ. Between the trimmed V and J ends, which lost 0 bases and 0 bases, there was a span of 20 bases. CDR3 nucleotide sequence: TGCGCCAGCAGCTTGGATGGGGTAGCGGAAATTGCTAGCACAGATACGCAGTATTTT. Translated: CASSLDGVAEIASTDTQYF.

This clone was seen only once. J is TRBJ1-2 and V is TRBV27; TRBD1 is a possible D gene (5 bases). The length of the CDR3 is 12 residues. Trimming removed 4 bases at V and 8 bases at J, with 11 bases between. The V gene's germline CDR1 is MNHEY and CDR2 SMNVEV (reference sequence). In DNA, the CDR3 is TGTGCCAGCAGTTCGACAGTAGCCGGCTACACCTTC. Translating it yields CASSSTVAGYTF.

Points on this clone: Other DNA sequences within the sample encode an identical CDR3. V usage is TRBV25-1 and J usage is TRBJ2-7, with a weak D call TRBD2 (6 bases). V was pared by 7 bases and J by 1 base, with 8 bases between. Germline V gene data show CDR1 as MGHDK and CDR2 as SYGVNS. The CDR3 has 12 amino acids. This CDR3 is CASKGTSYEQYF. The CDR3 DNA reads TGTGCCAGCAAGGGGACTTCCTACGAGCAGTACTTC.

The V call is TRBV25-1, the J call TRBJ1-2, with no clear D. The CDR3 runs 12 residues. The V end was cut by 2 bases, the J end by 6 bases, with 7 bases between. Per the germline V gene, CDR1 is MGHDK and CDR2 is SYGVNS. CDR3: CASSERGDGYTF. The CDR3 DNA sequence: TGTGCCAGCAGTGAAAGAGGTGATGGCTACACCTTC.

V is TRBV5-1 and J is TRBJ2-2; D unresolved. Deletions cut 3 bases from V and 4 bases from J, with 7 bases between. The germline V gene encodes CDR1 SGHRS and CDR2 YFSETQ. The CDR3 spans 13 residues. The CDR3 loop reads CASSYRVTGELFF. In DNA form, the CDR3 reads TGCGCCAGCAGCTACAGAGTCACCGGGGAGCTGTTTTTT.

The V and J genes are TRBV6-1 and TRBJ2-7, with D uncertain. The CDR3 has 13 residues. Germline V lookup: CDR1 MNHNS, CDR2 SASEGT. Trimming took off 2 bases at V and 3 bases at J, with 8 bases between the two ends. This chain's CDR3 is CASSEFYYYEQYF. The CDR3 nucleotides are TGTGCCAGCAGTGAATTCTACTACTACGAGCAGTACTTC.

The V gene is TRBV2, the J gene TRBJ2-5, with TRBD1 matching 7 bases. The CDR3 length is 14 residues. J was trimmed by 4 bases and V by 6 bases; bases with no gene match: 8. Germline lookup yields CDR1 SNHLY and CDR2 FYNNEI. The CDR3 region is CASRVSTGAETQYF. The CDR3 coding sequence is TGTGCCAGCAGGGTCTCAACAGGGGCAGAGACCCAGTACTTC.